This T cell receptor (beta chain) came from a study of cytomegalovirus exposure and HLA in healthy donors. General study findings and limits: It was assumed in the presence/absence analyses that sequencing depth was roughly uniform across donors.

About this clone itself: Its antigen is not identified.

The CDR3 is made up of 16 amino acids. The germline CDR1 and CDR2 sequences are SNHLY and FYNNEI. J was trimmed by 6 bases and V by 6 bases; bases with no gene match: 14. Nominally healthy donors provided the samples, though records likely missed some immune exposures. A multiplex PCR was run with 60 Vbeta primers and 13 Jbeta primers. Method: immunoSEQ multiplex PCR; TCRdb's copy keeps in-frame clones and lacks some. The data show around 160,000 clones, 75% to 90% seen once. The clonotype comes from a man aged 45-60 years in good health and CMV-seropositive. The V and J genes are TRBV2 and TRBJ2-3, with 8 bases matching TRBD2. What was sequenced was PBMCs. CDR3 region: CASSLYGGGISDTQYF. CDR3 bases: TGTGCCAGCAGCCTCTACGGGGGGGGTATATCGGATACGCAGTATTTT.